This T cell receptor beta chain appears in the sequencing data of a study of T cell responses to AZD1222 COVID-19 vaccine. This CDR3 has 15 residues. Germline V gene data show CDR1 as MNHNS and CDR2 as SASEGT. Trimming left V 2 bases short and J 2 bases short, with 10 bases between. Profiling relied on immunoSEQ multiplex PCR, and the TCRdb table lists in-frame clones only, not all of them. The sample yields approximately 150,000 clones, roughly 92% seen once. Sequencing used peripheral blood, obtained 28 days after the second AZD1222 dose. The receptor comes from an adult who received the AZD1222 COVID-19 vaccine. The rearrangement joins TRBV6-1 to TRBJ1-5; no definite D call. For the CDR3, the DNA is TGTGCCAGCAGTGAAACTTTCGCTCGCAATCAGCCCCAGCATTTT. Its translation: CASSETFARNQPQHF.